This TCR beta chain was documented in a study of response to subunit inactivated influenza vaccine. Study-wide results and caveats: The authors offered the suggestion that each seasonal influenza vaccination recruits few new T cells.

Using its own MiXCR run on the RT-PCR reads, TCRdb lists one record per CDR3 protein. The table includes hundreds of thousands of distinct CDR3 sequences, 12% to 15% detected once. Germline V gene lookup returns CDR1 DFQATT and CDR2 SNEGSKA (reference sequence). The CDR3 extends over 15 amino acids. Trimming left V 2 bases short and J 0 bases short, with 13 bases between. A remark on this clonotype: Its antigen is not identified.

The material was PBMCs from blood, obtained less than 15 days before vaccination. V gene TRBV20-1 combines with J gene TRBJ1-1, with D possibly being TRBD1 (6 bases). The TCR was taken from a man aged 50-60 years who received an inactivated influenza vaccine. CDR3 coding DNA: TGCAGTGCTAGATTATTACAGGGACTGAACACTGAAGCTTTCTTT. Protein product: CSARLLQGLNTEAFF.